Listed here are 25 T cell receptor beta chains from one sample, sequenced in a study of shared clonotypes between healthy human individuals. Selected positively for CCR7 and CD45RO-negative, naive CD8 cells excluded terminally differentiated effector memory CD45RA+ cells. Repertoires were generated with immunoSEQ multiplex PCR, while TCRdb's copy carries only in-frame clones and drops some. This sample has fewer than 1 million clones; about 96% occur once, and the top ten carry over 0.2%. Sample: naive CD8+ T cells sorted from blood. These receptors were taken from a young man in good health.

The V and J genes are TRBV7-9 and TRBJ1-1; a possible D gene is TRBD1 (5 bases). The length of the CDR3 is 13 residues. The germline V gene has CDR1 SEHNR and CDR2 FQNEAQ (reference sequence). Trimming cost V 5 bases and J 6 bases, with 13 bases left between them. CDR3 sequence (DNA): TGTGCCAGCAGCCCCCCCGTGGGGGCTGAAGCTTTCTTT. This codes for CASSPPVGAEAFF.

CDR3: CASSMGQGDYEQYF. The CDR3, as DNA: TGTGCCAGTAGTATGGGGCAGGGGGACTACGAGCAGTACTTC. The genes are TRBV19 and TRBJ2-7, with 7 bases aligning to TRBD1. The CDR3 consists of 14 residues. V was pared by 3 bases and J by 3 bases, with 5 bases of the junction left unmatched. Germline lookup yields CDR1 LNHDA and CDR2 SQIVND (reference sequence). Variable domain in full (rest from reference TRBV19 and TRBJ2-7): DGGITQSPKYLFRKEGQNVTLSCEQNLNHDAMYWYRQDPGQGLRLIYYSQIVNDFQKGDIAEGYSVSREKKESFPLTVTSAQKNPTAFYLCASSMGQGDYEQYFGPGTRLTVT.

Comments on this clone: The identical CDR3 is also encoded by other nucleotide sequences in the sample. This chain connects TRBV2 to TRBJ1-5; TRBD1 is a possible D gene (6 bases). Germline V gene sequence: CDR1 SNHLY, CDR2 FYNNEI. With 8 bases removed from V and 1 base from J, the gap between germline ends came to 9 bases. The CDR3 covers 13 residues. The CDR3 loop is CASHRDSNQPQHF. The CDR3 coding sequence is TGTGCCAGCCACAGGGACAGCAATCAGCCCCAGCATTTT. The entire variable domain, with the rest obtained from reference TRBV2 and TRBJ1-5, is as follows: EPEVTQTPSHQVTQMGQEVILRCVPISNHLYFYWYRQILGQKVEFLVSFYNNEISEKSEIFDDQFSVERPDGSNFTLKIRSTKLEDSAMYFCASHRDSNQPQHFGDGTRLSIL.

This rearrangement joins TRBV14 to TRBJ1-2, with unresolved D. Germline CDR1 and CDR2: SGHDN and FVKESK. The V end lost 4 bases, the J end lost 1 base, and 10 bases lay between the germline ends. The CDR3 is 14 residues long. CDR3 sequence: CASSPTTGNYGYTF. For the CDR3, the DNA is TGTGCCAGCAGCCCCACTACGGGTAACTATGGCTACACCTTC.

The chain combines TRBV2 with TRBJ1-2; 9 bases match TRBD1. Germline CDR1 reads SNHLY; CDR2 reads FYNNEI. The CDR3 extends over 16 amino acids. With V trimmed by 6 bases and J by 4 bases, 12 bases remained unmatched. Here the CDR3 DNA reads TGTGCCAGCAGCGAACCCCGGGACAGGGTCATCTATGGCTACACCTTC. Protein: CASSEPRDRVIYGYTF.

The chain couples TRBV9 to TRBJ1-2; no clear D gene. The V end lost 4 bases, the J end lost 8 bases, and 9 bases lay between the germline ends. Germline CDR1 reads SGDLS; CDR2 reads YYNGEE. CDR3 length equals 11 residues. CDR3 loop: CASSSRKGYTF. The CDR3 nucleotides are TGTGCCAGCAGCTCGCGTAAAGGCTACACCTTC.

This clone appeared once. J is TRBJ2-2 and V is TRBV28, with D possibly matching TRBD1 (6 bases). The CDR3 sequence is 16 residues long. The V and J ends lost 5 bases and 1 base respectively, with 14 bases between them. The germline V gene encodes CDR1 MDHEN and CDR2 SYDVKM. This CDR3 reads CASSQGISENTGELFF. The DNA of the CDR3 is TGTGCCAGCAGTCAGGGGATTAGCGAGAACACCGGGGAGCTGTTTTTT.

This clone was found once. In nucleotides, the CDR3 is TGTGCCAGCAGTTATGGTCCTGCGGGGGAGCAGTACTTC. Amino acid sequence: CASSYGPAGEQYF. The chain employs TRBV27 and TRBJ2-7, with D tentatively TRBD2 (6 bases). The CDR3 contains 13 residues. Germline CDR1 is MNHEY and CDR2 is SMNVEV (reference sequence). The V gene lost 4 bases and the J gene lost 7 bases, with 14 bases spanning the gap.

This clone showed up just a few times. The rearrangement joins TRBV25-1 to TRBJ2-1, with D perhaps matching TRBD2 (6 bases). Trimming stripped 4 bases from V and 0 bases from J, with 16 bases between. This CDR3 spans 17 amino acids. From germline, CDR1 is MGHDK and CDR2 SYGVNS. This CDR3 is CASSAFSDYHSYNEQFF. CDR3 nucleotides: TGTGCCAGCAGTGCCTTTTCGGACTACCACTCCTACAATGAGCAGTTCTTC. The variable domain in full, with the rest retrieved from reference TRBV25-1 and TRBJ2-1, is EADIYQTPRYLVIGTGKKITLECSQTMGHDKMYWYQQDPGMELHLIHYSYGVNSTEKGDLSSESTVSRIRTEHFPLTLESARPSHTSQYLCASSAFSDYHSYNEQFFGPGTRLTVL.

This chain uses TRBV7-6 with TRBJ2-1, with unresolved D. The CDR3 has 17 residues. The V gene's germline CDR1 is SGHVS and CDR2 FNYEAQ. Deletions cut 0 bases from V and 4 bases from J, with 16 bases between. CDR3: CASSLAVTTAFYNEQFF. CDR3 DNA sequence: TGTGCCAGCAGCTTAGCGGTAACTACTGCCTTTTACAATGAGCAGTTCTTC.

The chain has TRBV10-2 and TRBJ1-1; D might be TRBD1 (6 bases). This CDR3 spans 16 amino acids. V was shortened by 8 bases and J by 5 bases, with 24 bases between the two germline ends. Germline-derived CDR1 and CDR2 are WSHSY and SAAADI. The CDR3 reads CASVTGTHFAGTEAFF. CDR3 DNA: TGCGCCAGCGTAACCGGGACACACTTTGCCGGGACTGAAGCTTTCTTT.

The rearrangement links TRBV14 to TRBJ2-1; 12 bases map to TRBD2. Germline V CDR1 and CDR2: SGHDN, FVKESK. With V trimmed by 4 bases and J by 7 bases, 8 bases remained unmatched. The CDR3 spans 16 residues. The CDR3 region has the DNA TGTGCCAGCAGCCCCGAGACTAGCGGGAGTAAGAATGAGCAGTTCTTC. It yields the protein CASSPETSGSKNEQFF. The full variable domain, rest sourced from reference TRBV14 and TRBJ2-1, is EAGVTQFPSHSVIEKGQTVTLRCDPISGHDNLYWYRRVMGKEIKFLLHFVKESKQDESGMPNNRFLAERTGGTYSTLKVQPAELEDSGVYFCASSPETSGSKNEQFFGPGTRLTVL.

Only one count was recorded for this clone. CDR3 residues: CASGPGSNGNEQFF. CDR3 coding DNA: TGTGCCAGCGGCCCGGGATCAAACGGCAATGAGCAGTTCTTC. The rearrangement links TRBV6-5 to TRBJ2-1, with D possibly TRBD2 on 5 matching bases. The V end was cut by 8 bases, the J end by 6 bases, with 17 bases between. Germline V CDR1 and CDR2: MNHEY, SVGAGI. The CDR3 contains 14 residues.

V and J are TRBV19 and TRBJ2-7; D could derive from TRBD1 or TRBD2 (5 bases each). In germline, CDR1 is LNHDA, CDR2 SQIVND (reference sequence). The V gene lost 4 bases and the J gene lost 3 bases, with 16 bases spanning the gap. The CDR3 is 15 residues long. The CDR3 DNA reads as TGTGCCAGTAGTACTCGGACCTTTGGGGGCTACGAGCAGTACTTC. It is translated as CASSTRTFGGYEQYF.

The CDR3: CASSLEGTEAFF. The CDR3 region has the DNA TGTGCCAGCAGCTTGGAAGGTACTGAAGCTTTCTTT. The chain links TRBV13 to TRBJ1-1; D is unclear. The CDR3 consists of 12 residues. Trimming left V 3 bases short and J 5 bases short, with 7 bases between. The V gene's germline CDR1 is PRHDT and CDR2 FYEKMQ (reference sequence).

This rearrangement joins TRBV29-1 to TRBJ2-1; 10 bases align to TRBD2. Germline V gene data show CDR1 as SQVTM and CDR2 as ANQGSEA. The J segment lost 6 bases and the V segment lost 0 bases, leaving 8 bases of the junction unmatched. This CDR3 comprises 16 residues. CDR3 DNA sequence: TGCAGCGTTGAAGATAGACTAGCGGGCCTGCCCAATGAGCAGTTCTTC. Its translation: CSVEDRLAGLPNEQFF.

This chain links TRBV5-1 with TRBJ2-3; TRBD1 matches at 7 bases. CDR1 is SGHRS, CDR2 YFSETQ, per germline. Unmatched junction bases numbered 12, after V lost 4 bases and J lost 1 base. This CDR3 is 17 amino acids long. The CDR3 coding sequence is TGCGCCAGCAGCCCAAACGTAGGGGGCGAGGGCACAGATACGCAGTATTTT. As protein: CASSPNVGGEGTDTQYF.

The chain carries TRBV7-8 and TRBJ2-5, with no clear D. The V gene lost 6 bases and the J gene lost 2 bases, with 16 bases spanning the gap. This CDR3 comprises 15 residues. The germline gives CDR1 SGHVS, CDR2 FQNEAQ. Written as DNA, the CDR3 is TGTGCCAGCAGTCTAGTCCTCACAGCGCAAGAGACCCAGTACTTC. This gives the protein CASSLVLTAQETQYF.

This rearrangement joins TRBV5-6 to TRBJ2-7; D unclear. Germline V gene sequence: CDR1 SGHDT, CDR2 YYEEEE. The length of the CDR3 is 13 residues. V lost 4 bases and J 5 bases, leaving 13 bases between the germline ends. For the CDR3, the DNA is TGTGCCAGCAGCCTGTGGAGCGACAACGAGCAGTACTTC. Residues: CASSLWSDNEQYF.

The chain recombines TRBV14 with TRBJ2-1; 8 nucleotides align to TRBD2. The V segment lost 3 bases and the J segment 0 bases; nucleotides outside the gene matches: 1. The CDR3 has 15 residues. Germline V gene data show CDR1 as SGHDN and CDR2 as FVKESK. The CDR3 DNA reads TGTGCCAGCAGCCAGAGCGGGAGCTCCTACAATGAGCAGTTCTTC. Its translation is CASSQSGSSYNEQFF.

The CDR3 DNA reads as TGCGCCAGCAGTGAGTCTTGGGGGCCCACCGGGGAGCTGTTTTTT. This encodes CASSESWGPTGELFF. This chain uses TRBV10-1 with TRBJ2-2; a possible D gene is TRBD1 (6 bases). The V gene lost 0 bases and the J gene lost 4 bases, with 9 bases spanning the gap. This CDR3 region has 15 residues. Germline V CDR1 and CDR2: WNHNN, SYGVQD (reference sequence).

The chain uses TRBV7-2 and TRBJ2-3; D is unresolved. The CDR3 spans 16 residues. V was pared by 0 bases and J by 1 base, with 11 bases between. CDR1 is SGHTA and CDR2 is FQGNSA in the germline V gene. CDR3 region: CASSLAPPPGTDTQYF. CDR3 coding DNA: TGTGCCAGCAGCTTAGCTCCGCCTCCTGGCACAGATACGCAGTATTTT.

V usage is TRBV7-8 and J usage is TRBJ2-7, with 10 bases identical to TRBD1. CDR3 size: 16 residues. Germline V gene sequence: CDR1 SGHVS, CDR2 FQNEAQ. With 0 bases clipped from V and 4 bases from J, the junction kept 6 bases outside the gene matches. The CDR3 sequence: CASSLAIGDRGYEQYF. In nucleotides, the CDR3 is TGTGCCAGCAGCTTAGCGATTGGGGACAGGGGATACGAGCAGTACTTC.

As for this clone: The same CDR3 can be traced to other DNA sequences in this sample. V usage is TRBV6-5 and J usage is TRBJ1-1; D is possibly TRBD1 (6 bases). Germline V gene lookup returns CDR1 MNHEY and CDR2 SVGAGI. Trimming pared 2 bases from V and 0 bases from J, leaving 7 bases between. The CDR3 is made up of 14 amino acids. CDR3 sequence reads: CASSYQGLNTEAFF. DNA of the CDR3: TGTGCCAGCAGTTACCAGGGGTTGAACACTGAAGCTTTCTTT.

J is TRBJ2-3 and V is TRBV11-2; D is uncertain. Trimming removed 5 bases at V and 2 bases at J, with 8 bases between. Germline V CDR1 and CDR2: SGHAT, FQNNGV. The CDR3 is 13 amino acids. The CDR3: CASSRTPTDTQYF. Written as DNA, the CDR3 is TGTGCCAGCAGCCGCACCCCCACAGATACGCAGTATTTT.